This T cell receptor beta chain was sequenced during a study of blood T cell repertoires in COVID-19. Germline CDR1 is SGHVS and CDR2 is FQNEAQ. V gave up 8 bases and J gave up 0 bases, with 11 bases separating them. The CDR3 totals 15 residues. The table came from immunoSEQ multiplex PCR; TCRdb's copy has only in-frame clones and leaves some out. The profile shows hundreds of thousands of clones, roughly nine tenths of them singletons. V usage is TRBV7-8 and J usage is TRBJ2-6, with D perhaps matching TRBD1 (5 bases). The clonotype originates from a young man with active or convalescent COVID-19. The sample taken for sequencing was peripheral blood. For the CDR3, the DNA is TGTGCCAGCCTCACAGGTGGCTCTGGGGCCAACGTCCTGACTTTC. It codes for CASLTGGSGANVLTF.